Presented here are 5 T cell receptor beta chains from one specimen sequenced in a study of OX40 agonist ivuxolimab in advanced cancers. The data were produced by immunoSEQ multiplex PCR, yet TCRdb's version contains in-frame clones alone and is incomplete. The sample lists 77,000 or so clones, about nine tenths occurring once. The sample in question was CD4+ or CD8+ T cells sorted from blood, obtained in a trial of the OX40 agonist ivuxolimab. These receptors came from an adult with an advanced solid tumor such as melanoma, head and neck, liver or kidney cancer.

The rearrangement uses TRBV18 and TRBJ2-2, with 8 nucleotides matching TRBD2. The CDR3 consists of 17 residues. V gave up 0 bases and J gave up 0 bases; unmatched junction bases: 3. The V gene's germline CDR1 is KGHSH and CDR2 LQKENI. DNA of the CDR3: TGTGCCAGCTCACCACCCACAGCGGGGGCGAACACCGGGGAGCTGTTTTTT. It specifies CASSPPTAGANTGELFF.

This clone was observed a few times. One end of the junction varies from germline; a read error may be responsible. The chain has TRBV28 and TRBJ2-3; TRBD1 aligns across 9 bases. Germline V gene lookup returns CDR1 MDHEN and CDR2 SYDVKM. The CDR3 length is 11 residues. CDR3 sequence (DNA): TGTGCCAGCAGTTCTCCAACGGGACAGGGATTT. Residues: CASSSPTGQGF.

The chain carries TRBV5-8 and TRBJ2-6, with a tentative D call TRBD2 (5 bases). Trimming took 2 bases from V and 1 from J, leaving 7 bases between them. Germline CDR1 and CDR2: SGHTS and YDEGEE. This CDR3 has 15 residues. The CDR3 sequence is CASSLTGSGANVLTF. In DNA form, the CDR3 reads TGTGCCAGCAGCTTAACGGGGTCTGGGGCCAACGTCCTGACTTTC.

This chain links TRBV5-4 with TRBJ2-1; D remains unclear. Trimming took off 0 bases at V and 7 bases at J, with 5 bases between the two ends. The CDR3 is 12 amino acids. Per the germline V gene, CDR1 is SGHNT and CDR2 is YYREEE (reference sequence). The CDR3 sequence: CASSLDWNEQFF. CDR3 sequence (DNA): TGTGCCAGCAGCTTGGATTGGAATGAGCAGTTCTTC. Variable domain in full (rest from reference TRBV5-4 and TRBJ2-1): ETGVTQSPTHLIKTRGQQVTLRCSSQSGHNTVSWYQQALGQGPQFIFQYYREEENGRGNFPPRFSGLQFPNYSSELNVNALELDDSALYLCASSLDWNEQFFGPGTRLTVL.

The chain is built from TRBV7-9 and TRBJ2-7; either TRBD1 or TRBD2 may fit D (5 bases each). The V gene lost 1 base and the J gene lost 12 bases, with 10 bases spanning the gap. Germline V gene lookup returns CDR1 SEHNR and CDR2 FQNEAQ (reference sequence). This CDR3 has 11 residues. The CDR3 nucleotides are TGTGCCAGCAGCTTAGAGGGACGGACGTACTTC. Encoded protein: CASSLEGRTYF.